The clone carrying this T cell receptor beta chain was counted many times. A library of TCRbeta sequences, prepared with unique molecular identifiers, was generated. Each CDR3 protein gets one entry after TCRdb re-called the PCR reads with MiXCR. Here the sample spans some 550,000 distinct CDR3 sequences, about 21% being singletons. V trimming: 4 bases; J trimming: 8 bases; junction bases outside the gene matches: 4. This CDR3 comprises 13 residues. The germline CDR1 and CDR2 sequences are SGHRS and YFSETQ. The data were taken from a study of T-cell reconstitution after alpha-beta-depleted transplantation in children.

The sample in question was PBMCs, mostly from graft donor cells, obtained 360 days after TCRalphabeta/CD19-depleted stem cell transplant. This receptor was identified in a boy under three years old who had a stem cell transplant for acute myeloid leukemia, so the T cells may come from the graft donor. The V gene is TRBV5-1, the J gene TRBJ1-2, with 11 bases aligning to TRBD1. CDR3 nucleotides: TGCGCCAGCAGCGAGGGACAGGGGGACGGCTACACCTTC. Translation: CASSEGQGDGYTF.